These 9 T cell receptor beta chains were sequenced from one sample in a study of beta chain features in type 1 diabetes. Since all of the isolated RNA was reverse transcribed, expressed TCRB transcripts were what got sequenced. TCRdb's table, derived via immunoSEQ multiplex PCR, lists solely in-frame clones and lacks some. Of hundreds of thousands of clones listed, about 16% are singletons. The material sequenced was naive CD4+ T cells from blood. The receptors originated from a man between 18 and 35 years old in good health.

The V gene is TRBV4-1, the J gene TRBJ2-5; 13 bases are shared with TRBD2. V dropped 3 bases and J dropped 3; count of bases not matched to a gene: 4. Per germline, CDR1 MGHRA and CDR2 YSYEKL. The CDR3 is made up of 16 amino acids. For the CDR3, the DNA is TGCGCCAGCAGCCACCGGACTAGCGGGAGCAAAGAGACCCAGTACTTC. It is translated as CASSHRTSGSKETQYF.

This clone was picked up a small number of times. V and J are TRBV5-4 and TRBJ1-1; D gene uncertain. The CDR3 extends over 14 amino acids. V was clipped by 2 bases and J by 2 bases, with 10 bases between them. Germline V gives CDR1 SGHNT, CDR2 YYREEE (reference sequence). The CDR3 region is CASSLVHSNTEAFF. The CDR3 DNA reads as TGTGCCAGCAGCTTAGTGCACAGCAACACTGAAGCTTTCTTT.

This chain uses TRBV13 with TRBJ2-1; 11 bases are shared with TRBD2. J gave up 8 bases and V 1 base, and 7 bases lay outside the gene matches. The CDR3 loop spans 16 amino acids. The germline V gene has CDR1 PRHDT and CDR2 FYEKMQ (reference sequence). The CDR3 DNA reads TGTGCCAGCAGCTTAGTTCGGCTAGCGGGGGGCTATGAGCAGTTCTTC. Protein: CASSLVRLAGGYEQFF. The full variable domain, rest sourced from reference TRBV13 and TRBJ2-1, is AAGVIQSPRHLIKEKRETATLKCYPIPRHDTVYWYQQGPGQDPQFLISFYEKMQSDKGSIPDRFSAQQFSDYHSELNMSSLELGDSALYFCASSLVRLAGGYEQFFGPGTRLTVL.

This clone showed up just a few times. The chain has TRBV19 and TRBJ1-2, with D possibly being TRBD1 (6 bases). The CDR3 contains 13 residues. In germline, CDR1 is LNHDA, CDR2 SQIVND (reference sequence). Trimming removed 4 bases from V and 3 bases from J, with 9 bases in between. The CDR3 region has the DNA TGTGCCAGTAGTAGCTCAGGGGACTATGGCTACACCTTC. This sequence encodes CASSSSGDYGYTF.

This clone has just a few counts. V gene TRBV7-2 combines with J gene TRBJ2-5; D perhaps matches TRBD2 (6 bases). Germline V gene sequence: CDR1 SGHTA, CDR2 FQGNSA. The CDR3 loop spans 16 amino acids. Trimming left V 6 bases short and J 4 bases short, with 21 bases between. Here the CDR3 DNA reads TGTGCCAGCAGGTCAGCGGGTTGGTACAGAAGAGAGACCCAGTACTTC. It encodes CASRSAGWYRRETQYF.

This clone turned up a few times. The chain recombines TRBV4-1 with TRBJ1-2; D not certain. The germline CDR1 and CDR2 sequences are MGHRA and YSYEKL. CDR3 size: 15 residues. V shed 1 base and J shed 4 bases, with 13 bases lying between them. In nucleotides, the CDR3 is TGCGCCAGCAGCCAAGTTACGGGTTGGAGCTATGGCTACACCTTC. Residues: CASSQVTGWSYGYTF.

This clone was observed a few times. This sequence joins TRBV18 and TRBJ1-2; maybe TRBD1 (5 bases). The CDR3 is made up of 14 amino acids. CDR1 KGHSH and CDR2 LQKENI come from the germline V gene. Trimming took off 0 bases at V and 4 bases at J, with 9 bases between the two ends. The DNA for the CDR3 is TGTGCCAGCTCACCACCCCAGGGTCCCTATGGCTACACCTTC. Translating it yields CASSPPQGPYGYTF.

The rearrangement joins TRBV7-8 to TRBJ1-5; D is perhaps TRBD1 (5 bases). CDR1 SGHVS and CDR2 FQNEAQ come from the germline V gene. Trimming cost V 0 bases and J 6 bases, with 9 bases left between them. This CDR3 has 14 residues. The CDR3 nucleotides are TGTGCCAGCAGCTTAGCGAGGGGTGGTCAGCCCCAGCATTTT. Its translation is CASSLARGGQPQHF.

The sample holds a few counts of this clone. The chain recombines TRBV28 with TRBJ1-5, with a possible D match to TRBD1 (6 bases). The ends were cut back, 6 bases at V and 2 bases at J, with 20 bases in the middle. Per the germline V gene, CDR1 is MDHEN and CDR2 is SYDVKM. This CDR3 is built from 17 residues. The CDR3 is CASSPPGQRIGNQPQHF. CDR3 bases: TGTGCCAGCAGCCCACCCGGACAGAGGATTGGCAATCAGCCCCAGCATTTT.